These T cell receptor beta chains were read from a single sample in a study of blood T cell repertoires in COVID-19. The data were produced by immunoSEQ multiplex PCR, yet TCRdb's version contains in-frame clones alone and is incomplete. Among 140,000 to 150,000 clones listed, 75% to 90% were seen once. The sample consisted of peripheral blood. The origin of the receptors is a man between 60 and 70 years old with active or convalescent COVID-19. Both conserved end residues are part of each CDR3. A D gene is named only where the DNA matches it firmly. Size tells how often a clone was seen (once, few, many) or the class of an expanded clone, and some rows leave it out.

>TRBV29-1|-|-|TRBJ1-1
CSVCRGDTEAFF
TGCAGCGTGTGTCGGGGAGACACTGAAGCTTTCTTT
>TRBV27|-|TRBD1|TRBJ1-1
CASSSRTGRGEAFF
TGTGCCAGCAGTTCCCGGACAGGGAGGGGTGAAGCTTTCTTT
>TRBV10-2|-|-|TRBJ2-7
CASRRTPDYEQYF
TGCGCCAGCAGGAGGACACCCGACTACGAGCAGTACTTC
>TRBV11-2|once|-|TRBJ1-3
CASFGTTGNTIYF
TGTGCCAGCTTTGGGACAACTGGAAACACCATATATTTT
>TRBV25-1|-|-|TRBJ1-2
CASSVSVGGYTF
TGTGCCAGCAGTGTGAGCGTGGGTGGCTACACCTTC
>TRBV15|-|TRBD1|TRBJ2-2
CATSRKGTGGTGELFF
TGTGCCACCAGCCGGAAAGGGACAGGGGGCACCGGGGAGCTGTTTTTT
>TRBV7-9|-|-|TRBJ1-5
CASSLMRGSPQHF
TGTGCCAGCAGCTTAATGAGAGGGTCGCCCCAGCATTTT
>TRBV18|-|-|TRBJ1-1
CASSLNSANTEAFF
TGTGCCAGCTCACTAAATAGCGCGAACACTGAAGCTTTCTTT
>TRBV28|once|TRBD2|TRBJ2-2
CASSFLAGGTGELFF
TGTGCCAGCAGTTTTCTAGCGGGAGGCACCGGGGAGCTGTTTTTT
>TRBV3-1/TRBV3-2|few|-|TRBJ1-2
CASSQVIGREPRYGYTF
TGTGCCAGCAGCCAAGTAATAGGAAGGGAGCCTCGCTATGGCTACACCTTC
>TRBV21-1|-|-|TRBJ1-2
CASSRPTTSYGYTF
TGTGCCAGCAGCAGGCCCACTACTTCATATGGCTACACCTTC
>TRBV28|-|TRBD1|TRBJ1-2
CASSLGQRSGYTF
TGTGCCAGCAGTTTGGGACAGAGGAGTGGCTACACCTTC
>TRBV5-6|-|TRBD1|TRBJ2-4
CASSLGGTGATIQYF
TGTGCCAGCAGCTTGGGCGGGACAGGGGCCACCATTCAGTACTTC
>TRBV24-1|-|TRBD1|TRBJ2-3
CATSDPGTGSTDTQYF
TGTGCCACCAGTGACCCCGGGACAGGGAGCACAGATACGCAGTATTTT
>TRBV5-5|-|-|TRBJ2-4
CASSWSAALDKNIQYF
TGTGCCAGCAGCTGGTCGGCGGCTCTTGATAAAAACATTCAGTACTTC
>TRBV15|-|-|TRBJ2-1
CATSREMGAGYEQFF
TGTGCCACCAGCAGAGAGATGGGGGCGGGCTATGAGCAGTTCTTC
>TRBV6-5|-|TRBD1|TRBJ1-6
CASSLYRGQESPLHF
TGTGCCAGCAGTCTTTACAGGGGCCAAGAATCACCCCTCCACTTT
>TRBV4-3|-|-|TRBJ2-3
CASRLGGPTDTQYF
TGCGCCAGCAGACTCGGAGGGCCGACGGATACGCAGTATTTT
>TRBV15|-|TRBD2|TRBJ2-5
CATSPGGPRETQYF
TGTGCCACCAGCCCGGGGGGGCCAAGGGAGACCCAGTACTTC
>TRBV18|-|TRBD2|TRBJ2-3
CASSSGTTDTQYF
TGTGCCAGCTCTAGCGGGACCACAGATACGCAGTATTTT
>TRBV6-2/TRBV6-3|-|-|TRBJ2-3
CASSYDPFEREMSDTQYF
TGTGCCAGCAGTTACGACCCGTTTGAGCGCGAAATGTCGGATACGCAGTATTTT
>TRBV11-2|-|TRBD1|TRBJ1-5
CASSLGTGGQPQHF
TGTGCCAGCAGCTTAGGGACAGGGGGCCAGCCCCAGCATTTT
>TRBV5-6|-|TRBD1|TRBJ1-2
CASSLGTGVPHGYTF
TGTGCCAGCAGCTTGGGGACAGGGGTCCCCCATGGCTACACCTTC
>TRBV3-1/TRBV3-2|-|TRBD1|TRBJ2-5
CASSQTQGAQETQYF
TGTGCCAGCAGCCAGACACAGGGGGCGCAGGAGACCCAGTACTTC
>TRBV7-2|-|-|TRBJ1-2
CASSLGLTVTYGYTF
TGTGCCAGCAGCTTAGGGCTGACAGTAACCTATGGCTACACCTTC
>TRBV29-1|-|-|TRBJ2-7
CSVEKEYEQYF
TGCAGCGTTGAGAAGGAGTACGAGCAGTACTTC
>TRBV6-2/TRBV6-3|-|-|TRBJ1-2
CASSWRGPYGYTF
TGTGCCAGCAGTTGGAGGGGACCTTATGGCTACACCTTC
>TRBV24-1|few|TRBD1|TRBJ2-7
CATSDTGTGRYEQYF
TGTGCCACCAGTGACACCGGGACAGGGCGCTACGAGCAGTACTTC
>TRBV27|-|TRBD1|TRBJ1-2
CASRQGAHGGYTF
TGTGCCAGCAGACAGGGGGCGCATGGTGGCTACACCTTC
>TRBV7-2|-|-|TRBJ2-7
CASSPRTVPYEQYF
TGTGCCAGCAGCCCCCGGACAGTTCCCTACGAGCAGTACTTC
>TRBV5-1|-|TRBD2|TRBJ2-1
CASSLEVAGNNEQFF
TGCGCCAGCAGCTTGGAGGTAGCGGGAAACAATGAGCAGTTCTTC
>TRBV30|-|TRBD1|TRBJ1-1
CAWSVHRGITEAFF
TGTGCCTGGAGTGTTCACAGGGGAATCACTGAAGCTTTCTTT
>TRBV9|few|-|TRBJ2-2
CASSVDSRGAGELFF
TGTGCCAGCAGCGTAGATAGCAGGGGTGCCGGGGAGCTGTTTTTT
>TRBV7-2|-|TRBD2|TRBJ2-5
CASSSPYGTSGAKETQYF
TGTGCCAGCAGCTCACCCTATGGGACTAGCGGGGCGAAAGAGACCCAGTACTTC
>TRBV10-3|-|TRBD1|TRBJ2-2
CAISETSGQGARFGELFF
TGTGCCATCAGTGAGACTTCAGGCCAGGGGGCGCGGTTCGGGGAGCTGTTTTTT
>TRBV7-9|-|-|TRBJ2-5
CASSRRAGPQETQYF
TGTGCCAGCAGCCGCCGAGCAGGGCCGCAAGAGACCCAGTACTTC
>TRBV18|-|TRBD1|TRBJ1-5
CASSLRGTGDQPQHF
TGTGCCAGCTCGCTTCGAGGGACAGGGGACCAGCCCCAGCATTTT
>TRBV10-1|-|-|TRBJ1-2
CASSESGETNYGYTF
TGCGCCAGCAGTGAGTCCGGGGAAACTAACTATGGCTACACCTTC
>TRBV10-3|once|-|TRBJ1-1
CAISERTDHTEAFF
TGTGCCATCAGTGAGCGGACAGACCATACTGAAGCTTTCTTT
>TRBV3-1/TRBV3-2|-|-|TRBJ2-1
CASSPGYEQFF
TGTGCCAGCAGCCCGGGGTATGAGCAGTTCTTC